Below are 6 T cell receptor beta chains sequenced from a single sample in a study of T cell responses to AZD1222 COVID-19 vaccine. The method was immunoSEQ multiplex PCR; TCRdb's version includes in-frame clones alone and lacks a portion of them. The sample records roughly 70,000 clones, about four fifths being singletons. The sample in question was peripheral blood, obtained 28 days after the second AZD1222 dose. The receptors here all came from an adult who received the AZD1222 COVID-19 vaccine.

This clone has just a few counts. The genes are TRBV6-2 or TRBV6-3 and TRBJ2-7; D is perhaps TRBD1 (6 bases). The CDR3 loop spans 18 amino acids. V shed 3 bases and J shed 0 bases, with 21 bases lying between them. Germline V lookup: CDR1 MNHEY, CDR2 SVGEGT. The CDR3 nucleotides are TGTGCCAGCAGTTATAGAACAAGGGACACCTCGAGCTCCTACGAGCAGTACTTC. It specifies CASSYRTRDTSSSYEQYF.

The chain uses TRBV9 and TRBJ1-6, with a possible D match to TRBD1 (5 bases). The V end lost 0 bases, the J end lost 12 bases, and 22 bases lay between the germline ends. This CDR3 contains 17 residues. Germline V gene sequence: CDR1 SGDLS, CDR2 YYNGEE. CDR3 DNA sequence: TGTGCCAGCAGCGTAGGGGGGGGTTTAGACGGTCATCGACCCCTCCACTTT. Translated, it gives CASSVGGGLDGHRPLHF.

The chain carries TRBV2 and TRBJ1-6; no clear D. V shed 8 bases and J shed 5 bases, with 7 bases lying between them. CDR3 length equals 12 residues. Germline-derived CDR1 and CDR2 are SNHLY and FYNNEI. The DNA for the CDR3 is TGTGCCAGCTGTCTTAATAATTCACCCCTCCACTTT. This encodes CASCLNNSPLHF.

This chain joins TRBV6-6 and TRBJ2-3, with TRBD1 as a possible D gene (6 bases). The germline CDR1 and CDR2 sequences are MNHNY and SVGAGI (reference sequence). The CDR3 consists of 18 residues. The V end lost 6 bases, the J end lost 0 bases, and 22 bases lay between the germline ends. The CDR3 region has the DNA TGTGCCAGCAGCCGAAGGTGGCCAGGGGCTTCCAGCACAGATACGCAGTATTTT. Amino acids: CASSRRWPGASSTDTQYF.

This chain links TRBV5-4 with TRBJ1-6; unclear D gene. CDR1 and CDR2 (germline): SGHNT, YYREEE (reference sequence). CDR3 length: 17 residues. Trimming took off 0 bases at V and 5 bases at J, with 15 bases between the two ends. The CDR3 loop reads CASSLDGPTINNSPLHF. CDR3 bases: TGTGCCAGCAGCTTGGACGGACCAACGATTAATAATTCACCCCTCCACTTT.

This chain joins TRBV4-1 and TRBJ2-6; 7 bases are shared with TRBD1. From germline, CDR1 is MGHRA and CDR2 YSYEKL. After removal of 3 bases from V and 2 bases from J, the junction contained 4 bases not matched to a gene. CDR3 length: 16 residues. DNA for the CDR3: TGCGCCAGCAGCCAGAACAGGGGAACTGGGGCCAACGTCCTGACTTTC. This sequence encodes CASSQNRGTGANVLTF.